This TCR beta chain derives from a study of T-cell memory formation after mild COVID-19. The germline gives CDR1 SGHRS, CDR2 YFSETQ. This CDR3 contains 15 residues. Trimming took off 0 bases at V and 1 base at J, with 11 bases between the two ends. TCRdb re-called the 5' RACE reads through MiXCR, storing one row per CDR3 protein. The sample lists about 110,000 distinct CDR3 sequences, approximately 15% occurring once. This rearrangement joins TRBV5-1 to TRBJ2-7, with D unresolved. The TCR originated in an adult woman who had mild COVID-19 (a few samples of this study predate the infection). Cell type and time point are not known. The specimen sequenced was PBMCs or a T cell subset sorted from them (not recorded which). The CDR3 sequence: CASSLAPGASYEQYF. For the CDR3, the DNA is TGCGCCAGCAGCTTGGCCCCGGGCGCATCCTACGAGCAGTACTTC.